This entry lists 22 T cell receptor beta chains sequenced from one sample in a study of neurological immune-mediated disorders. TCRdb independently ran MiXCR on the 5' RACE reads; one entry per CDR3 protein. Of about 71,000 distinct CDR3 sequences in the sample, around 3.7% were seen once. The material sequenced was PBMCs. All receptors derive from a man aged 35 to 55 with multiple sclerosis.

This clonotype appeared many times. The genes are TRBV5-1 and TRBJ2-7; 10 bases are shared with TRBD1. This CDR3 has 14 residues. The ends lost 4 bases at V and 3 bases at J; junction bases unmatched: 4. Looked up from germline, CDR1 is SGHRS and CDR2 is YFSETQ. The CDR3 nucleotides read TGCGCCAGCAGCATAGGACAGGGGGGCTACGAGCAGTACTTC. Its translation is CASSIGQGGYEQYF.

This clonotype appeared a few times. This rearrangement joins TRBV3-1 to TRBJ2-3; D not resolved. The germline CDR1 and CDR2 sequences are LGHDT and YNNKEL (reference sequence). This CDR3 has 16 amino acids. V was shortened by 4 bases and J by 1 base, with 15 bases between the two germline ends. Here the CDR3 reads CASSPILEWGTDTQYF. DNA of the CDR3: TGTGCCAGCAGCCCAATATTGGAGTGGGGCACAGATACGCAGTATTTT.

At least ten counts were recorded for this clonotype. The chain joins TRBV12-3 or TRBV12-4 to TRBJ2-7, with D perhaps given as TRBD1 or TRBD2 (6 bases each). Trimming took off 3 bases at V and 5 bases at J, with 14 bases between the two ends. The CDR3 is made up of 14 amino acids. The CDR3 here is CASSLRGADNEQYF. The CDR3 DNA reads TGTGCCAGCAGTTTGAGGGGGGCTGATAACGAGCAGTACTTC.

This clonotype was picked up many times. The genes are TRBV21-1 and TRBJ1-5; the tabulated D call, TRBD1, remains unverified against the DNA. TRBV21-1 is reported as a pseudogene. The CDR3 runs to 15 residues. The CDR3 DNA reads TGTGCCAGCAGCAAAGTCCCAGGGCTCAATCAGCCCCAGCATTTT. Its protein is CASSKVPGLNQPQHF.

In this sample, this clonotype turned up many times. The rearrangement links TRBV9 to TRBJ1-2; the match to TRBD1 covers 7 bases. CDR3 length: 15 residues. J lost 3 bases, V lost 6 bases, and 11 bases had no gene match. From germline, CDR1 is SGDLS and CDR2 YYNGEE. The CDR3 sequence: CASTIGAGGDYGYTF. For the CDR3, the DNA is TGTGCCAGCACGATCGGGGCAGGGGGGGACTATGGCTACACCTTC.

This clonotype was seen many times. The chain carries TRBV7-8 and TRBJ2-7; D remains unclear. Germline loops: CDR1 SGHVS, CDR2 FQNEAQ. V was shortened by 5 bases and J by 2 bases, with 13 bases between the two germline ends. The CDR3 spans 14 residues. The CDR3 bases are TGTGCCAGCAGCCCGGCGCCAGTTGCCTACGAGCAGTACTTC. This translates into CASSPAPVAYEQYF.

This clonotype was counted many times. The V gene is TRBV20-1, the J gene TRBJ2-1, with 10 bases matching TRBD2. The V segment lost 5 bases and the J segment 10 bases; nucleotides outside the gene matches: 8. The germline gives CDR1 DFQATT, CDR2 SNEGSKA (reference sequence). The CDR3 runs to 13 residues. The CDR3 is CSASQSGGAEQFF. The CDR3 nucleotides read TGCAGTGCTTCTCAGAGCGGGGGGGCCGAGCAGTTCTTC.

This clonotype has ten or more counts. The V gene is TRBV6-5, the J gene TRBJ2-2; tentatively, D is TRBD2 (7 bases). The CDR3 covers 14 residues. Germline values: CDR1 MNHEY, CDR2 SVGAGI. V was shortened by 2 bases and J by 7 bases, with 11 bases between the two germline ends. The CDR3 region has the DNA TGTGCCAGCAGTTACGGGGGGGCCGGCGGGGAGCTGTTTTTT. This sequence encodes CASSYGGAGGELFF.

This clonotype has at least ten counts. The rearrangement links TRBV7-9 to TRBJ1-2; unclear D gene. Trimming stripped 2 bases from V and 4 bases from J, with 11 bases between. This CDR3 spans 14 amino acids. Germline V gives CDR1 SEHNR, CDR2 FQNEAQ (reference sequence). Written as DNA, the CDR3 is TGTGCCAGCAGCTTAAGTGGCTTGGTCTATGGCTACACCTTC. Amino acid sequence: CASSLSGLVYGYTF.

There are a few counts of this clonotype. CDR3 coding DNA: TGTGCCAGCAATCTAAATAACAGGGAGCACGGTGGCTACACCTTC. Translation: CASNLNNREHGGYTF. The chain carries TRBV6-6 and TRBJ1-2; weak D call: TRBD1 (6 bases). Germline loops: CDR1 MNHNY, CDR2 SVGAGI (reference sequence). This CDR3 is built from 15 residues. Trimming left V 7 bases short and J 7 bases short, with 22 bases between.

Many counts were recorded for this clonotype. This CDR3 is CATSGNDRGAYGYTF. The CDR3 DNA follows: TGTGCCACCAGCGGCAACGACAGGGGCGCCTATGGCTACACCTTC. The J gene is TRBJ1-2, the V gene TRBV15; 8 positions match TRBD1. The CDR3 runs 15 residues. V was pared by 5 bases and J by 4 bases, with 9 bases of the junction left unmatched. CDR1 and CDR2 from the germline V gene are LNHNV and YYDKDF (reference sequence).

Ten or more counts support this clonotype. This chain uses TRBV20-1 with TRBJ2-3; 7 bases are a match to TRBD1. The V and J ends lost 5 bases and 3 bases, in that order; junction bases with no gene match: 2. The CDR3 extends over 12 amino acids. Germline values: CDR1 DFQATT, CDR2 SNEGSKA (reference sequence). DNA of the CDR3: TGCAGTGCTGTACAGGGGACAGATACGCAGTATTTT. It yields the protein CSAVQGTDTQYF.

This clonotype was detected many times. V gene TRBV5-1 combines with J gene TRBJ2-1, with 12 bases fitting TRBD2. The CDR3 is 15 residues long. From germline, CDR1 is SGHRS and CDR2 YFSETQ. V was clipped by 6 bases and J by 3 bases; unmatched bases: 4. For the CDR3, the DNA is TGCGCCAGCACCGTGACTAGCGGGGGCTACAATGAGCAGTTCTTC. It codes for CASTVTSGGYNEQFF.

At least ten counts were recorded for this clonotype. This sequence joins TRBV20-1 and TRBJ2-1, with D possibly TRBD2 on 5 matching bases. Germline CDR1 is DFQATT and CDR2 is SNEGSKA (reference sequence). The CDR3 sequence is 14 residues long. The V end was cut by 5 bases, the J end by 5 bases, with 16 bases between. In DNA, the CDR3 is TGCAGTGCTTCCCCCAGGACTCAACACAATGAGCAGTTCTTC. This codes for CSASPRTQHNEQFF.

This clonotype was seen at least ten times. The chain links TRBV20-1 to TRBJ1-5; a possible D gene is TRBD1 (6 bases). Trimming left V 6 bases short and J 4 bases short, with 10 bases between. The CDR3 spans 12 residues. Looked up from germline, CDR1 is DFQATT and CDR2 is SNEGSKA (reference sequence). The CDR3 is CSARDTNQPQHF. The CDR3 DNA is TGCAGTGCCCGGGACACTAATCAGCCCCAGCATTTT.

Many counts were recorded for this clonotype. This chain links TRBV5-1 with TRBJ1-1; D is perhaps TRBD1 (5 bases). This CDR3 contains 15 residues. V was pared by 0 bases and J by 4 bases, with 13 bases between. Germline CDR1 and CDR2: SGHRS and YFSETQ. CDR3 sequence: CASSLESSGFTEAFF. The CDR3 DNA sequence: TGCGCCAGCAGCTTGGAATCGTCAGGGTTCACTGAAGCTTTCTTT.

This clonotype was recorded at least ten times. CDR3 bases: TGTGCCAGCAGCGCTCTAATGGGGACGAACACTGAAGCTTTCTTT. Translation gives CASSALMGTNTEAFF. V usage is TRBV7-7 and J usage is TRBJ1-1, with a weak D call TRBD1 (5 bases). V was pared by 5 bases and J by 1 base, with 14 bases between. CDR3 length equals 15 residues. CDR1 and CDR2 (germline): SSHAT, FNYEAQ (reference sequence). Supplemented by reference TRBV7-7 and TRBJ1-1, the full variable domain reads GAGVSQSPRYKVTKRGQDVTLRCDPISSHATLYWYQQALGQGPEFLTYFNYEAQPDKSGLPSDRFSAERPEGSISTLTIQRTEQRDSAMYRCASSALMGTNTEAFFGQGTRLTVV.

This clonotype was counted ten times or more. V is TRBV20-1 and J is TRBJ1-4; D ambiguous. V shed 5 bases and J shed 6 bases, with 13 bases lying between them. CDR1 and CDR2 from the germline V gene are DFQATT and SNEGSKA (reference sequence). This CDR3 spans 13 amino acids. CDR3 in amino acids: CSAPRARDEKLFF. The CDR3 nucleotides are TGCAGTGCTCCTCGGGCAAGGGATGAAAAACTGTTTTTT.

In its sample, this clonotype was seen a few times. The chain is built from TRBV6-2 or TRBV6-3 and TRBJ2-2; tentatively, D is TRBD1 (6 bases). V dropped 2 bases and J dropped 2 bases, with 9 bases sitting between them. CDR1 and CDR2 (germline): MNHEY, SVGEGT. CDR3 size: 15 residues. This CDR3 is CASSYDRKNTGELFF. The CDR3 DNA reads as TGTGCCAGCAGTTACGACAGGAAAAACACCGGGGAGCTGTTTTTT.

There are many counts of this clonotype. The J gene is TRBJ2-3, the V gene TRBV7-9; TRBD2 is a possible D gene (6 bases). The CDR3 has 14 residues. CDR1 and CDR2 (germline): SEHNR, FQNEAQ (reference sequence). V lost 5 bases, J lost 5 bases, and 14 bases lay in between. CDR3 residues: CASSQTEGQDTQYF. The CDR3 nucleotides are TGTGCCAGCAGCCAGACGGAGGGCCAAGATACGCAGTATTTT.

At least ten counts were recorded for this clonotype. The chain couples TRBV5-1 to TRBJ1-1; D is undetermined. Germline CDR1 SGHRS, CDR2 YFSETQ. The V end was cut by 0 bases, the J end by 3 bases, with 6 bases between. This CDR3 has 13 residues. CDR3 sequence reads: CASSLGVHTEAFF. The CDR3 region has the DNA TGCGCCAGCAGCTTGGGAGTCCACACTGAAGCTTTCTTT.

The chain joins TRBV30 to TRBJ1-6; 7 positions agree with TRBD1. V was clipped by 6 bases and J by 5 bases; unmatched bases: 19. The CDR3 spans 18 residues. Germline V gene lookup returns CDR1 GTSNPN and CDR2 SVGIG (reference sequence). CDR3 in DNA: TGTGCCTGCGGCCGGGACAGAGTGCCCCATCGGAATAATTCACCCCTCCACTTT. It codes for CACGRDRVPHRNNSPLHF. Supplemented by reference TRBV30 and TRBJ1-6, the full variable domain reads SQTIHQWPATLVQPVGSPLSLECTVEGTSNPNLYWYRQAAGRGLQLLFYSVGIGQISSEVPQNLSASRPQDRQFILSSKKLLLSDSGFYLCACGRDRVPHRNNSPLHFGNGTRLTVT.